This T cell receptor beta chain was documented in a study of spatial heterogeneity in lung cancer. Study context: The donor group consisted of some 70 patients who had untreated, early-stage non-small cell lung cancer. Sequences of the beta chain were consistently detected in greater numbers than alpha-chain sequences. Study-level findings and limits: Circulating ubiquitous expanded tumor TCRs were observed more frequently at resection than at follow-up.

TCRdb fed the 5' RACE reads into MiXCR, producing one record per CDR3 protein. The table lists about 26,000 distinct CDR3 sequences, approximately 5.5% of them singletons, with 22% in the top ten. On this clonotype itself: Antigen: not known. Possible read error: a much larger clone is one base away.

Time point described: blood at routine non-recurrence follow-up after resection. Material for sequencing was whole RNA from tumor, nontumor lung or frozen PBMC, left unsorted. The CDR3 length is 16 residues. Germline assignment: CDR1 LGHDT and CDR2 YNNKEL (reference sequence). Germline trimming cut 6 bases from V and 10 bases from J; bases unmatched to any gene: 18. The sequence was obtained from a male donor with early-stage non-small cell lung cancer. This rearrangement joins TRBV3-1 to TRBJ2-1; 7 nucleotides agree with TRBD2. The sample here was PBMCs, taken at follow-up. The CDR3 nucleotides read TGTGCCAGCAGTCTGAGGAGAGGGAGGGCCGTCGAAGAGCAGTTCTTC. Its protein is CASSLRRGRAVEEQFF.